The 2 T cell receptor beta chains presented below share a single source sample, sequenced in a study of a mutant IDH1 vaccine in newly diagnosed glioma. This sample's time point: week 47, end of study. Vaccination comprised doses that each held 300 ug of mutant IDH1 20-mer peptide, plus topical imiquimod. Antigen specificity for these receptors is unknown. This table comes from immunoSEQ multiplex PCR, and its TCRdb copy is limited to in-frame clones, with some not included. The data show tens of thousands of clones, 70% to 85% seen once. The starting material was PBMCs, obtained from a glioma patient whose treatment included an IDH1 peptide vaccine. The receptors were sampled from a woman between 40 and 55 years old with glioma. Some clones in this sample may be carry-over from other donors' samples.

The genes are TRBV18 and TRBJ1-1; maybe TRBD1 (6 bases). V was shortened by 6 bases and J by 0 bases, with 20 bases between the two germline ends. CDR3 size: 17 residues. Germline V gene lookup returns CDR1 KGHSH and CDR2 LQKENI. Here the CDR3 DNA reads TGTGCCAGCTCCCCCCCACGGCCGGGGGGCATGAACACTGAAGCTTTCTTT. It specifies CASSPPRPGGMNTEAFF.

A note on this clone: Germline is not matched at one junction end, which may reflect a read error. Other DNA sequences in the sample encode the same CDR3. The chain is built from TRBV2 and TRBJ2-5; TRBD1 or TRBD2 may be the D gene (6 bases each). Germline V gene sequence: CDR1 SNHLY, CDR2 FYNNEI. The CDR3 has 14 residues. The CDR3 is CASKGELAGQTQYF. In DNA, the CDR3 is TGTGCCAGCAAGGGTGAACTAGCTGGACAGACTCAGTACTTC.